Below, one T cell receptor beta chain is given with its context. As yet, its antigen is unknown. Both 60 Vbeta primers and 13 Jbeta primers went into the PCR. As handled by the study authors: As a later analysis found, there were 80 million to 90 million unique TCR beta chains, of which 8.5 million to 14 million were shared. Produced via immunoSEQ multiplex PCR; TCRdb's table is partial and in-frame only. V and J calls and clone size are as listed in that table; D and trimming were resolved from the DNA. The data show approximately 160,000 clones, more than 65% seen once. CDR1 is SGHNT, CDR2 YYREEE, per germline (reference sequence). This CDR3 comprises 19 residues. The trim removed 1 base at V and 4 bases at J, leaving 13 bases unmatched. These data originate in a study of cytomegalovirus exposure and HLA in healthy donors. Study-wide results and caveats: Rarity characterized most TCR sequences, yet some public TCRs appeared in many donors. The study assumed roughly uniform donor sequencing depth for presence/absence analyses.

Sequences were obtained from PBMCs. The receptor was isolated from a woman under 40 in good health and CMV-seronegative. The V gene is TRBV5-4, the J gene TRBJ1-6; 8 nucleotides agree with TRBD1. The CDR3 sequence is CASSLRTGRGGAYNSPLHF. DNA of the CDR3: TGTGCCAGCAGCTTGAGGACAGGGAGGGGGGGGGCGTATAATTCACCCCTCCACTTT.